This is a list of T cell receptor beta chains from one sample in a study of T cell changes during pregnancy in multiple sclerosis. Assay used: immunoSEQ multiplex PCR; TCRdb lists only in-frame clones, some missing. The data show roughly 33,000 clones, with 91% seen just once and about 3% held by the top ten. Here the sequenced sample was CD4+ T cells from peripheral blood mononuclear cells, taken in the third trimester of pregnancy. Receptors were obtained from a female donor in good health, enrolled as a control in a pregnancy study. Each CDR3 is given with its conserved first and last residue. Clone size is given for some rows only: seen once, a few or many times, or a class if the clone is expanded.

CDR3: CASGPGINQPQHF
size: once
V: TRBV27
J: TRBJ1-5

CDR3: CASSQAIQAWGGTQYF
size: once
V: TRBV14
J: TRBJ2-5

CDR3: CASSQEALARTDTQYF
size: -
V: TRBV4-1
J: TRBJ2-3

CDR3: CASSLGGARGNQPQHF
size: -
V: TRBV7-8
J: TRBJ1-5

CDR3: CASSLGGPTYNEQFF
size: once
V: TRBV28
J: TRBJ2-1

CDR3: CSAAPREAFF
size: -
V: TRBV20-1
J: TRBJ1-1

CDR3: CASSLEPYEQYF
size: -
V: TRBV5-6
J: TRBJ2-7

CDR3: CATSRGGLAGRNNEQFF
size: once
V: TRBV15
J: TRBJ2-1

CDR3: CASSPGTSPGELFF
size: -
V: TRBV18
J: TRBJ2-2

CDR3: CASSPLGGIEETQYF
size: -
V: TRBV19
J: TRBJ2-5

CDR3: CASTTGGAQLRGEQFF
size: -
V: TRBV28
J: TRBJ2-1

CDR3: CASSLTSGVYEQYF
size: -
V: TRBV7-2
J: TRBJ2-7

CDR3: CASSEPREQYF
size: -
V: TRBV6-1
J: TRBJ2-7

CDR3: CASSQEGGQKHYGYTF
size: -
V: TRBV4-1
J: TRBJ1-2

CDR3: CASSLIWPGRSEQYF
size: -
V: TRBV11-2
J: TRBJ2-7

CDR3: CASSLGTGAISNQPQHF
size: -
V: TRBV18
J: TRBJ1-5

CDR3: CASSYRQGGAYEQYF
size: -
V: TRBV6-5
J: TRBJ2-7

CDR3: CASSLATSGGGQYF
size: -
V: TRBV7-2
J: TRBJ2-7

CDR3: CAINQGLMGTEAFF
size: -
V: TRBV28
J: TRBJ1-1

CDR3: CAWSLTRYEQYF
size: -
V: TRBV30
J: TRBJ2-7

CDR3: CASSFDRETNYGYTF
size: once
V: TRBV13
J: TRBJ1-2

CDR3: CASSSDGGNQETQYF
size: -
V: TRBV5-4
J: TRBJ2-5

CDR3: CASSQGLNSALSSYEQYF
size: -
V: TRBV14
J: TRBJ2-7

CDR3: CASSPPGQLRELFF
size: -
V: TRBV18
J: TRBJ2-2

CDR3: CASSPPSRGLGDTQYF
size: -
V: TRBV18
J: TRBJ2-3

CDR3: CASSPMEGHIPNYGYTF
size: -
V: TRBV18
J: TRBJ1-2

CDR3: CASSSFRLITSGIPRRTDTQYF
size: -
V: TRBV13
J: TRBJ2-3

CDR3: CASSEAPGSYNEQFF
size: -
V: TRBV6-1
J: TRBJ2-1

CDR3: CASSLGRDNEQFF
size: -
V: TRBV27
J: TRBJ2-1

CDR3: CASSPLSPTGGLNTEAFF
size: -
V: TRBV27
J: TRBJ1-1

CDR3: CASSPRTGPDTQYF
size: -
V: TRBV6-1
J: TRBJ2-3

CDR3: CASSPPGLAATYEQYF
size: -
V: TRBV28
J: TRBJ2-7

CDR3: CATTPAGGLYQETQYF
size: -
V: TRBV15
J: TRBJ2-5

CDR3: CAWSYRLAGGPGEQYF
size: -
V: TRBV30
J: TRBJ2-7

CDR3: CASSLKTGFADTQYF
size: -
V: TRBV7-2
J: TRBJ2-3

CDR3: CAWSVNSGRVNEQFF
size: -
V: TRBV30
J: TRBJ2-1

CDR3: CASSLDRGQETQYF
size: -
V: TRBV18
J: TRBJ2-5

CDR3: CASSDSISASLYEQYF
size: -
V: TRBV6-4
J: TRBJ2-7

CDR3: CASQIGGGRIYGYTF
size: -
V: TRBV28
J: TRBJ1-2

CDR3: CATSRDLYTGSVNTGELFF
size: -
V: TRBV15
J: TRBJ2-2

CDR3: CASSQPSVETLHF
size: -
V: TRBV7-2
J: TRBJ1-6

CDR3: CASSLVGGAPTDTQYF
size: -
V: TRBV11-2
J: TRBJ2-3

CDR3: CASISGGNTEAFF
size: once
V: TRBV28
J: TRBJ1-1

CDR3: CASCKTPSVWDEQFF
size: -
V: TRBV19
J: TRBJ2-1

CDR3: CASSLDQGGYYGYTF
size: -
V: TRBV5-4
J: TRBJ1-2

CDR3: CASSPTGFNQPQHF
size: -
V: TRBV7-2
J: TRBJ1-5

CDR3: CASSPLAGTSYNEQFF
size: -
V: TRBV11-1
J: TRBJ2-1

CDR3: CASSGPQGSGANVLTF
size: -
V: TRBV9
J: TRBJ2-6